Listed below are T cell receptor beta chains from one sample, sequenced in a study of blood T cells in healthy people across ages. Each CDR3 protein is one row after TCRdb ran MiXCR on the 5' RACE reads. The data contain 800,000 or so distinct CDR3 sequences, around 25% of them singletons. This sample was also put to use in a study of T cells of mothers and their children.

Sequenced material: blood. These receptors came from a boy aged 5-17 years in good health. CDR3s include the opening cysteine and the closing phenylalanine or tryptophan. The D gene is left open where the match is weak. The size of a clone is reported for some rows only, either as once, few or many, or as a class for expanded clones.

CDR3nt	CDR3aa	abundance	d_gene	v_gene	j_gene
TGCAGTGCCTCCCCAGGACCTGCCAAGCAGTTCTTC	CSASPGPAKQFF	few	.	TRBV20-1	TRBJ2-1
TGTGCCAGTAGTATCTCCGGTCGACTAGCGGGGGGAACCGGGGCCAACGTCCTGACTTTC	CASSISGRLAGGTGANVLTF	few	TRBD2	TRBV19	TRBJ2-6
TGCAGCGTTTTTGAGGATAATCCCGGCGAGCAGTACTTC	CSVFEDNPGEQYF	.	.	TRBV29-1	TRBJ2-7
TGTGCCAGCAGCCATACAGGGCTGAATGAGCAGTTCTTC	CASSHTGLNEQFF	.	.	TRBV7-9	TRBJ2-1
TGTGCCAGCAGGGACAGGGTAAACACCGGGGAGCTGTTTTTT	CASRDRVNTGELFF	.	TRBD1	TRBV6-1	TRBJ2-2
TGTGCCAGCAGCGAGACAGACATCTACGAGCAGTACTTC	CASSETDIYEQYF	once	.	TRBV14	TRBJ2-7
TGTGCCAGCAGTTACTTACAGGGAAGGGATACGCAGTATTTT	CASSYLQGRDTQYF	.	.	TRBV6-6	TRBJ2-3
TGCAGTGCGACTAAACGGGGATCTTCCTACAATGAGCAGTTCTTC	CSATKRGSSYNEQFF	.	.	TRBV20-1	TRBJ2-1
TGCGCCAGCAGGCAGGGACGCGGGGGCTTCTACAATGAGCAGTTCTTC	CASRQGRGGFYNEQFF	few	.	TRBV4-3	TRBJ2-1
TGTGCCAGCAGTTTAAACCTGTTTCAAGAGACCCAGTACTTC	CASSLNLFQETQYF	few	.	TRBV28	TRBJ2-5
TGTGCCAGCAGCTTGTACGGGACCAACCAAGAGACCCAGTACTTC	CASSLYGTNQETQYF	few	.	TRBV5-6	TRBJ2-5
TGTGCCACCAGCAGTTGGGTGGGGTGGAACACTGAAGCTTTCTTT	CATSSWVGWNTEAFF	few	.	TRBV15	TRBJ1-1
TGTGCCAGCAGTGAGCGGACAGGGGGCAGTGAAAAACTGTTTTTT	CASSERTGGSEKLFF	.	TRBD1	TRBV12-3/TRBV12-4	TRBJ1-4
TGCAGCGTCCCCCCGGTCCCAGGGCCCACTGAAGCTTTCTTT	CSVPPVPGPTEAFF	.	.	TRBV29-1	TRBJ1-1
TGTGCCAGCATCCCCCAAGGCTCTGGAAACACCATATATTTT	CASIPQGSGNTIYF	once	.	TRBV2	TRBJ1-3
TGCAGCGCTACCAAGGACGCGGGAAACACCATATATTTT	CSATKDAGNTIYF	.	.	TRBV29-1	TRBJ1-3
TGTGCCACCAGTGATCGCATAGCGGGGGGGAGAGATACGCAGTATTTT	CATSDRIAGGRDTQYF	.	TRBD2	TRBV24-1	TRBJ2-3
TGTGCCAGCAGCCAAGATTGGGGGCTGGAGACCCAGTACTTC	CASSQDWGLETQYF	many	.	TRBV4-2	TRBJ2-5
TGTGCCAGCAGCCAAGAGGACAGTCGTAATGAAAAACTGTTTTTT	CASSQEDSRNEKLFF	few	.	TRBV4-2	TRBJ1-4
TGTGCCAGCAGCTTAGACACCGTGAACACTGAAGCTTTCTTT	CASSLDTVNTEAFF	.	.	TRBV7-9	TRBJ1-1
TGTGCCAGCAGCTTGGCTGTCACGGGGAGGGGGTCCTACGAGCAGTACTTC	CASSLAVTGRGSYEQYF	.	.	TRBV5-5	TRBJ2-7
TGTGCCAGCAGTTACGGGACAGAAATTTCACCCCTCCACTTT	CASSYGTEISPLHF	few	TRBD1	TRBV6-5	TRBJ1-6
TGCGCCAGCAGCTTCCGACTAGCGTACAATGAGCAGTTCTTC	CASSFRLAYNEQFF	few	TRBD2	TRBV5-1	TRBJ2-1
TGCAGCGCGGAGGACAACAGTGAGCAGTTCTTC	CSAEDNSEQFF	few	.	TRBV29-1	TRBJ2-1
TGTGCCAGCAGCTTAGTAGCGGGATCTGCTTACAATGAGCAGTTCTTC	CASSLVAGSAYNEQFF	.	TRBD2	TRBV7-9	TRBJ2-1
TGTGCCAGCAGCGCTGCATTGGGGTATCTCGAGACCCAGTACTTC	CASSAALGYLETQYF	few	.	TRBV7-9	TRBJ2-5
TGTGCCAGCAGTGCGTCTGGCGGGGACCCCCAGTACTTC	CASSASGGDPQYF	.	.	TRBV12-3/TRBV12-4	TRBJ2-5
TGCAGCGTCTTTAGCGGCCAAGAGACCCAGTACTTC	CSVFSGQETQYF	many	.	TRBV29-1	TRBJ2-5
TGTGCCAGCAGCGTGGACTCCCATGGGGGGACCCAGTACTTC	CASSVDSHGGTQYF	.	.	TRBV7-2	TRBJ2-5
TGTGCCAGCAGCGGGACAGGGCAAGGCACTGAAGCTTTCTTT	CASSGTGQGTEAFF	few	TRBD1	TRBV6-6	TRBJ1-1
TGTGCCAGCAGACCGGACAGCCTCATGGATACGCAGTATTTT	CASRPDSLMDTQYF	.	.	TRBV7-9	TRBJ2-3
TGCAGCGTTGATAGGCAGGGGAGAGAGGCCCAGTACTTC	CSVDRQGREAQYF	.	.	TRBV29-1	TRBJ2-5
TGTGCCATCAGTGACCCGACGTCGCTAGTTGCGTACGAGCAGTACTTC	CAISDPTSLVAYEQYF	.	.	TRBV10-3	TRBJ2-7